A selection of T cell receptor beta chains follows, all from one sample in a study of T cell responses to AZD1222 COVID-19 vaccine. Assay: immunoSEQ multiplex PCR; the TCRdb copy retains only in-frame clones and omits some. The sample yields around 140,000 clones, roughly 92% seen once. The source material was peripheral blood, sampled on day 0 of AZD1222 vaccination. The source is an adult in good health. The CDR3 runs from the conserved cysteine through the conserved F or W.

V	J	CDR3
TRBV5-4	TRBJ2-7	CASSLQYEQYF
TRBV27	TRBJ2-7	CASSFRQDPYEQYF
TRBV20-1	TRBJ1-5	CSARFTGGQHF
TRBV6-1	TRBJ2-7	CASSEGRASLVSEQYF
TRBV7-2	TRBJ2-5	CASSFGGGAGETQYF
TRBV7-2	TRBJ1-1	CASSPWASPLKEAFF
TRBV28	TRBJ1-1	CASRDPGTGQPDGIDF
TRBV6-4	TRBJ2-7	CASIPKGASGTPLVYEQYF
TRBV19	TRBJ2-1	CASSRDYNEQFF
TRBV5-1	TRBJ2-1	CASSLALGSGGRRYEQFF
TRBV30	TRBJ1-3	CAWSQAGGFGNTIYF
TRBV5-4	TRBJ2-7	CASRDWVADSTYEQYF
TRBV4-2	TRBJ2-7	CASSQGGGGYEQYF
TRBV28	TRBJ2-7	CASSRPQDEQYF
TRBV6-2/TRBV6-3	TRBJ2-1	CASSYGPGVGPNEQFF
TRBV25-1	TRBJ1-2	CASSEYFFGPLGGYTF
TRBV5-1	TRBJ1-4	CASSLGKGEKLFF